The clone carrying this T cell receptor beta chain was counted a few times. The antigen remains undetermined. This sample is drawn from a study of response to subunit inactivated influenza vaccine. TCRdb fed the RT-PCR reads into MiXCR, producing one record per CDR3 protein. The table lists 500,000 to 600,000 distinct CDR3 sequences, less than 15% of them singletons. General observations from the study: The authors suggested that few new T cells are recruited per seasonal influenza vaccination.

The starting material was PBMCs from blood, obtained approximately 12 days after vaccination. The receptor's source is a man over 45 who received an inactivated influenza vaccine.

The CDR3 DNA reads TGTGCCAGCAGCCCAGGGGCCATCAATGAGCAGTTCTTC. Translated, it gives CASSPGAINEQFF. V usage is TRBV7-2 and J usage is TRBJ2-1; D perhaps matches TRBD1 (6 bases). The germline CDR1 and CDR2 sequences are SGHTA and FQGNSA. Trimming took off 5 bases at V and 6 bases at J, with 11 bases between the two ends. The CDR3 extends over 13 amino acids. The entire variable domain, with the rest obtained from reference TRBV7-2 and TRBJ2-1, is as follows: GAGVSQSPSNKVTEKGKDVELRCDPISGHTALYWYRQSLGQGLEFLIYFQGNSAPDKSGLPSDRFSAERTGGSVSTLTIQRTQQEDSAVYLCASSPGAINEQFFGPGTRLTVL.